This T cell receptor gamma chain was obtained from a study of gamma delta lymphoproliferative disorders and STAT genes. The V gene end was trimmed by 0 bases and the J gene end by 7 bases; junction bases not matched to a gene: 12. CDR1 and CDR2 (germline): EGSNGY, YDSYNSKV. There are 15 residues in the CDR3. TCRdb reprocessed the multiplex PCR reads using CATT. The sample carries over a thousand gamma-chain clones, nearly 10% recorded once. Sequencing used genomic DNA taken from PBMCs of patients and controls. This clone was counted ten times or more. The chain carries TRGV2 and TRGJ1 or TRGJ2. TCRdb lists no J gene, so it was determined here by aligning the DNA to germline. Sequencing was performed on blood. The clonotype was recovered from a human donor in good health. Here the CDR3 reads CATWDGRGFRYKKLF. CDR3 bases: TGTGCCACCTGGGACGGGCGAGGTTTTCGGTATAAGAAACTCTTT.